The 8 T cell receptor beta chains listed next were all sequenced from one sample in a study of T-cell reconstitution after alpha-beta-depleted transplantation in children. TCRbeta library construction was performed incorporating unique molecular identifiers. Via MiXCR, TCRdb re-called the PCR reads, giving one row per CDR3 protein. The repertoire holds some 140,000 distinct CDR3 sequences, with about 9.6% as singletons. The sequencing here drew on PBMCs, mostly from graft donor cells, taken 180 days after TCRalphabeta/CD19-depleted stem cell transplant. The source of these receptors is a girl under three years old who had a stem cell transplant for combined immunodeficiency, so the T cells may come from the graft donor.

This clonotype showed up many times. The chain links TRBV20-1 to TRBJ2-6, with TRBD1 matching 7 bases. This CDR3 contains 15 residues. Germline values: CDR1 DFQATT, CDR2 SNEGSKA (reference sequence). The J segment lost 2 bases and the V segment lost 3 bases, leaving 4 bases of the junction unmatched. CDR3 bases: TGCAGTGCTAGCAAGGGGGCGCCTGGGGCCAACGTCCTGACTTTC. This codes for CSASKGAPGANVLTF.

The table lists this clonotype with a few counts. In nucleotides, the CDR3 is TGTGCCAGCAGCCCGGGACTGATGAACACCGGGGAGCTGTTTTTT. Its protein product is CASSPGLMNTGELFF. V is TRBV7-2 and J is TRBJ2-2; perhaps TRBD2 as D (6 bases). Germline loops: CDR1 SGHTA, CDR2 FQGNSA. The CDR3 loop spans 15 amino acids. V gave up 5 bases and J gave up 1 base, with 11 bases separating them.

This clonotype appeared a few times. This rearrangement joins TRBV29-1 to TRBJ1-2; possibly TRBD1 for D (5 bases). The CDR3 runs to 14 residues. CDR1 SQVTM and CDR2 ANQGSEA come from the germline V gene. V was clipped by 2 bases and J by 8 bases, with 18 bases between them. This CDR3 reads CSVEPIQGREGYTF. CDR3 bases: TGCAGCGTTGAACCTATTCAGGGAAGAGAAGGCTACACCTTC.

The rearrangement joins TRBV5-1 to TRBJ2-3, with 12 nucleotides matching TRBD1. Germline assignment: CDR1 SGHRS and CDR2 YFSETQ. V trimming: 3 bases; J trimming: 4 bases; junction bases outside the gene matches: 9. The CDR3 consists of 17 residues. The CDR3 reads CASSSTGTGGRADTQYF. In nucleotides, the CDR3 is TGCGCCAGCAGCTCGACCGGGACAGGGGGCCGGGCAGATACGCAGTATTTT.

This clonotype was picked up many times. V and J are TRBV12-3 or TRBV12-4 and TRBJ2-3; D perhaps matches TRBD2 (6 bases). The CDR3 length is 17 residues. V was cut by 5 bases and J by 2 bases, with 20 bases left in between. This CDR3 is CASSPYSGGGPTDTQYF. In DNA, the CDR3 is TGTGCCAGCAGTCCCTACTCCGGGGGAGGCCCCACAGATACGCAGTATTTT.

In its sample, this clonotype was seen many times. The J gene is TRBJ2-4, the V gene TRBV29-1; D is unclear. Germline assignment: CDR1 SQVTM and CDR2 ANQGSEA. This CDR3 comprises 11 residues. The V end lost 1 base, the J end lost 10 bases, and 8 bases lay between the germline ends. Here the CDR3 reads CSVEAWGIQYF. The CDR3 DNA sequence: TGCAGCGTTGAAGCTTGGGGAATTCAGTACTTC.

This sequence joins TRBV20-1 and TRBJ2-5; D is unclear. The CDR3 runs 11 residues. Germline V gene data show CDR1 as DFQATT and CDR2 as SNEGSKA (reference sequence). V dropped 6 bases and J dropped 2 bases, with 7 bases sitting between them. The CDR3 here is CSAGAQETQYF. The CDR3 DNA follows: TGCAGTGCGGGCGCGCAAGAGACCCAGTACTTC.

The J gene is TRBJ1-4, the V gene TRBV7-9, with no clear D. The CDR3 spans 15 residues. Trimming shortened V by 2 bases and J by 7 bases, and 14 bases separated the two germline ends. Germline-derived CDR1 and CDR2 are SEHNR and FQNEAQ (reference sequence). The CDR3 loop is CASSLMVLPSEKLFF. CDR3 in DNA: TGTGCCAGCAGCTTAATGGTACTTCCCAGTGAAAAACTGTTTTTT.